This is a list of T cell receptor beta chains from one sample in a study of cytomegalovirus exposure and HLA in healthy donors. The repertoire was sequenced with immunoSEQ multiplex PCR; TCRdb's copy has only in-frame clones and lacks some. This table holds over 200,000 clones, under 90% found once. The source material was PBMCs. Receptors were obtained from a human donor in good health. CDR3s include the opening cysteine and the closing phenylalanine or tryptophan. The D gene is left open where the match is weak. Where a row states a size, it is once, few, many or the class of an expanded clone; other rows omit it.

D: TRBD1
V: TRBV28
J: TRBJ1-5
size: NA
CDR3: CASSLWTGTGFDQPQHF
DNA: TGTGCCAGCAGTTTATGGACCGGGACAGGGTTTGATCAGCCCCAGCATTTT

D: TRBD2
V: TRBV5-4
J: TRBJ2-1
size: NA
CDR3: CASSSRLARDNEQFF
DNA: TGTGCCAGCAGCTCGAGACTAGCTAGAGACAATGAGCAGTTCTTC

D: NA
V: TRBV7-9
J: TRBJ2-1
size: NA
CDR3: CASAPGSKSNEQFF
DNA: TGTGCCAGCGCGCCCGGGAGTAAAAGCAATGAGCAGTTCTTC

D: NA
V: TRBV5-4
J: TRBJ2-2
size: few
CDR3: CASSLAASLLAGELFF
DNA: TGTGCCAGCAGCTTGGCGGCTAGTCTCCTGGCCGGGGAGCTGTTTTTT

D: NA
V: TRBV21-1
J: TRBJ2-2
size: NA
CDR3: CASKGRGASVRDTGELFF
DNA: TGTGCCAGCAAGGGTCGGGGGGCTAGCGTTAGGGACACCGGGGAGCTGTTTTTT

D: NA
V: TRBV27
J: TRBJ2-1
size: NA
CDR3: CASSTSRDIRDEQFF
DNA: TGTGCCAGCAGTACCTCCCGGGACATACGGGATGAGCAGTTCTTC

D: NA
V: TRBV2
J: TRBJ2-7
size: once
CDR3: CASGGPGTPAEQYF
DNA: TGTGCCAGCGGCGGACCCGGGACACCTGCCGAGCAGTACTTC

D: NA
V: TRBV5-1
J: TRBJ2-7
size: NA
CDR3: CASSPDTRRTYEQYF
DNA: TGCGCCAGCAGCCCCGACACTAGGCGGACCTACGAGCAGTACTTC

D: NA
V: TRBV21-1
J: TRBJ2-7
size: NA
CDR3: CASSSLPGQGSYEQYF
DNA: TGTGCCAGCAGCTCACTACCGGGACAGGGCTCCTACGAGCAGTACTTC

D: NA
V: TRBV28
J: TRBJ1-2
size: NA
CDR3: CASSLSNYGYTF
DNA: TGTGCCAGCAGTTTATCCAATTATGGCTACACCTTC

D: TRBD1
V: TRBV19
J: TRBJ1-4
size: NA
CDR3: CATALTGFGEKLFF
DNA: TGTGCCACCGCTTTGACAGGGTTCGGTGAAAAACTGTTTTTT

D: TRBD1
V: TRBV5-1
J: TRBJ1-2
size: NA
CDR3: CASSLAGTGAGYTF
DNA: TGCGCCAGCAGCTTGGCCGGGACAGGGGCTGGCTACACCTTC

D: NA
V: TRBV4-3
J: TRBJ1-1
size: NA
CDR3: CASSQESREVEAFF
DNA: TGCGCCAGCAGCCAAGAATCGAGGGAAGTTGAAGCTTTCTTT

D: NA
V: TRBV6-4
J: TRBJ1-5
size: NA
CDR3: CASSDSPNQPQHF
DNA: TGTGCCAGCAGTGACTCCCCGAATCAGCCCCAGCATTTT

D: NA
V: TRBV9
J: TRBJ2-3
size: NA
CDR3: CASSVVGGSTDTQYF
DNA: TGTGCCAGCAGCGTAGTAGGGGGAAGCACAGATACGCAGTATTTT

D: TRBD1
V: TRBV2
J: TRBJ1-5
size: NA
CDR3: CATSGTESNQPQHF
DNA: TGTGCCACCAGCGGGACAGAAAGCAATCAGCCCCAGCATTTT

D: TRBD2
V: TRBV27
J: TRBJ2-7
size: NA
CDR3: CASSLGLAGGYEQYF
DNA: TGTGCCAGCAGTTTAGGTCTAGCGGGAGGCTACGAGCAGTACTTC

D: NA
V: TRBV5-1
J: TRBJ1-1
size: few
CDR3: CASSLGGGNTEAFF
DNA: TGCGCCAGCAGCCTCGGGGGGGGGAACACTGAAGCTTTCTTT

D: NA
V: TRBV10-1
J: TRBJ2-7
size: NA
CDR3: CASSDPQAPYEQYF
DNA: TGCGCCAGCAGTGATCCACAGGCCCCCTACGAGCAGTACTTC

D: NA
V: TRBV30
J: TRBJ1-2
size: NA
CDR3: CAWRLGAETNYGYTF
DNA: TGTGCCTGGAGGCTTGGGGCGGAGACTAACTATGGCTACACCTTC

D: NA
V: TRBV6-6
J: TRBJ1-5
size: NA
CDR3: CASKGSNQPQHF
DNA: TGTGCCAGCAAGGGGAGCAATCAGCCCCAGCATTTT

D: TRBD2
V: TRBV4-3
J: TRBJ2-1
size: NA
CDR3: CASSQDLLAGGYNEQFF
DNA: TGCGCCAGCAGCCAAGATCTTCTAGCGGGCGGATACAATGAGCAGTTCTTC

D: TRBD1
V: TRBV5-1
J: TRBJ1-3
size: once
CDR3: CASSLVEQGRGNTIYF
DNA: TGCGCCAGCAGCTTGGTCGAACAGGGGAGGGGAAACACCATATATTTT

D: NA
V: TRBV12-5
J: TRBJ2-1
size: once
CDR3: CASAPASTGSNEQFF
DNA: TGTGCTAGTGCTCCGGCCTCGACTGGTTCCAATGAGCAGTTCTTC

D: NA
V: TRBV9
J: TRBJ1-3
size: NA
CDR3: CASSVESLGNTIYF
DNA: TGTGCCAGCAGCGTAGAGAGTCTTGGAAACACCATATATTTT

D: NA
V: TRBV9
J: TRBJ2-7
size: NA
CDR3: CASSPRGQWDSYEQYF
DNA: TGTGCCAGCAGCCCTCGAGGACAGTGGGACTCCTACGAGCAGTACTTC

D: NA
V: TRBV7-8
J: TRBJ2-3
size: NA
CDR3: CASRPTGDTQYF
DNA: TGTGCCAGCAGGCCGACGGGAGATACGCAGTATTTT

D: TRBD2
V: TRBV30
J: TRBJ2-5
size: NA
CDR3: CAWNLAGGPRDEQYF
DNA: TGTGCCTGGAACCTAGCGGGAGGGCCCCGGGATGAGCAGTACTTC

D: TRBD2
V: TRBV19
J: TRBJ2-3
size: NA
CDR3: CASSTGGLEVDTQYF
DNA: TGTGCCAGTAGTACCGGAGGACTAGAGGTAGATACGCAGTATTTT

D: NA
V: TRBV5-4
J: TRBJ2-3
size: NA
CDR3: CASSLRLAALDTQYF
DNA: TGTGCCAGCAGCTTACGACTGGCGGCTCTTGATACGCAGTATTTT

D: NA
V: TRBV28
J: TRBJ1-5
size: NA
CDR3: CASSLEGWSNQPQHF
DNA: TGTGCCAGCAGTTTGGAGGGTTGGAGCAATCAGCCCCAGCATTTT

D: NA
V: TRBV27
J: TRBJ2-5
size: NA
CDR3: CASSLLTRARETQYF
DNA: TGTGCCAGCAGTTTACTCACCAGGGCGCGAGAGACCCAGTACTTC

D: TRBD1
V: TRBV29-1
J: TRBJ2-1
size: NA
CDR3: CSVGQGHHNEQFF
DNA: TGCAGCGTCGGACAGGGGCACCACAATGAGCAGTTCTTC

D: NA
V: TRBV6-6
J: TRBJ1-1
size: NA
CDR3: CASSPNTGLSTEAFF
DNA: TGTGCCAGCAGTCCAAATACCGGGTTGAGCACTGAAGCTTTCTTT

D: NA
V: TRBV6-5
J: TRBJ2-7
size: NA
CDR3: CASSRAGYEQYF
DNA: TGTGCCAGCAGTCGCGCGGGGTACGAGCAGTACTTC

D: NA
V: TRBV7-9
J: TRBJ1-2
size: NA
CDR3: CASSLGQATGYTF
DNA: TGTGCCAGCAGCTTAGGACAGGCGACTGGCTACACCTTC

D: TRBD2
V: TRBV5-1
J: TRBJ2-1
size: NA
CDR3: CASFSAGGYEQFF
DNA: TGCGCCAGTTTTTCGGCGGGGGGATATGAGCAGTTCTTC

D: TRBD2
V: TRBV7-3
J: TRBJ2-7
size: few
CDR3: CASSSAAGVYEQYF
DNA: TGTGCCAGCAGCTCAGCAGCGGGAGTCTACGAGCAGTACTTC

D: NA
V: TRBV27
J: TRBJ1-2
size: NA
CDR3: CASSPTRSDYGYTF
DNA: TGTGCCAGCAGTCCCACCCGGTCGGACTATGGCTACACCTTC

D: TRBD2
V: TRBV9
J: TRBJ2-2
size: NA
CDR3: CASSVVSGGTNTGELFF
DNA: TGTGCCAGCAGCGTAGTGTCGGGAGGCACGAACACCGGGGAGCTGTTTTTT

D: NA
V: TRBV15
J: TRBJ2-3
size: NA
CDR3: CATSFPGDRADTQYF
DNA: TGTGCCACCAGCTTCCCAGGGGATCGGGCAGATACGCAGTATTTT

D: TRBD2
V: TRBV29-1
J: TRBJ2-4
size: once
CDR3: CSVTAPGTSKNIQYF
DNA: TGCAGCGTTACCGCACCCGGGACTAGCAAAAACATTCAGTACTTC

D: NA
V: TRBV7-6
J: TRBJ1-1
size: NA
CDR3: CASSPSTGLNTEAFF
DNA: TGTGCCAGCAGCCCGTCGACAGGATTGAACACTGAAGCTTTCTTT

D: TRBD2
V: TRBV10-2
J: TRBJ2-5
size: NA
CDR3: CASRLAGGPGQETQYF
DNA: TGCGCCAGCAGACTAGCGGGAGGGCCTGGGCAAGAGACCCAGTACTTC

D: TRBD2
V: TRBV2
J: TRBJ2-5
size: NA
CDR3: CASRPLAGVETQYF
DNA: TGTGCCAGCAGACCACTAGCGGGAGTTGAGACCCAGTACTTC

D: NA
V: TRBV29-1
J: TRBJ1-2
size: NA
CDR3: CSVEADRGDGYTF
DNA: TGCAGCGTTGAAGCCGATCGGGGGGATGGCTACACCTTC

D: TRBD2
V: TRBV27
J: TRBJ2-1
size: NA
CDR3: CASSPGTSGMDYNEQFF
DNA: TGTGCCAGCAGTCCCGGGACTAGCGGGATGGACTACAATGAGCAGTTCTTC

D: NA
V: TRBV15
J: TRBJ2-6
size: NA
CDR3: CATSRDGSSGANVLTF
DNA: TGTGCCACCAGCAGAGATGGGAGCTCTGGGGCCAACGTCCTGACTTTC

D: NA
V: TRBV7-2
J: TRBJ1-2
size: NA
CDR3: CASILDTRAAGYTF
DNA: TGTGCCAGCATCCTGGACACCCGGGCGGCTGGCTACACCTTC